This TCR beta chain comes out of a study of T cell responses to AZD1222 COVID-19 vaccine. Regarding the study as a whole: The span of vaccine-associated CD4 TCRs extended across spike, with dominance at 160-218 and 743-854. No repertoire was sampled before or during the peak T cell response, only after it.

TCRdb's table, derived via immunoSEQ multiplex PCR, lists solely in-frame clones and lacks some. Among roughly 130,000 clones listed, roughly 84% were seen once. Details on this clone: Antigen unknown.

This CDR3 contains 16 residues. V was pared by 3 bases and J by 5 bases, with 17 bases between. Germline loops: CDR1 SGHDT, CDR2 YYEEEE. The V call is TRBV5-6, the J call TRBJ2-2; weak D call: TRBD1 (5 bases). The sample in question was peripheral blood, obtained on day 0 of AZD1222 vaccination. This TCR came from an adult in good health. The CDR3 coding sequence is TGTGCCAGCAGCTCGATGACAGTTCGAACGACCGGGGAGCTGTTTTTT. Encoded protein: CASSSMTVRTTGELFF.